Each of the 10 T cell receptor beta chains below was sequenced from the same sample in a study of blood T cell repertoires in COVID-19. Profiling relied on immunoSEQ multiplex PCR, and the TCRdb table lists in-frame clones only, not all of them. The sample consists of nearly 200,000 clones, just under 85% of them appearing once. Sequenced material: peripheral blood. These receptors were collected from a woman between 65 and 79 years old with active or convalescent COVID-19.

The V and J genes are TRBV5-4 and TRBJ2-7; weak D call: TRBD2 (6 bases). This CDR3 has 14 residues. Trimming cost V 3 bases and J 4 bases, with 14 bases left between them. Germline CDR1 reads SGHNT; CDR2 reads YYREEE (reference sequence). CDR3 sequence reads: CASSSAGLDYEQYF. The CDR3 nucleotides are TGTGCCAGCAGCTCGGCGGGACTGGATTACGAGCAGTACTTC.

The chain has TRBV11-3 and TRBJ2-2; no clear D. Trimming took off 1 base at V and 5 bases at J, with 17 bases between the two ends. Germline V gives CDR1 SGHNT, CDR2 YENEEA. The CDR3 has 17 amino acids. The CDR3 spells CASSLGSLAARTGELFF. Here the CDR3 DNA reads TGTGCCAGCAGCTTAGGGTCTCTGGCGGCACGAACCGGGGAGCTGTTTTTT.

On this clone: The sample carries other DNA sequences with the same CDR3. In nucleotides, the CDR3 is TGTGCCAGCAGTTACTCGCCGGGAAGCAATCAGCCCCAGCATTTT. Protein product: CASSYSPGSNQPQHF. The chain joins TRBV6-5 to TRBJ1-5, with D hard to call. The CDR3 is 15 amino acids. The V and J ends lost 0 bases and 1 base respectively, with 7 bases between them. Germline CDR1 and CDR2: MNHEY and SVGAGI.

This chain links TRBV29-1 with TRBJ2-1; D not certain. Trimming stripped 7 bases from V and 0 bases from J, with 7 bases between. The CDR3 consists of 12 residues. Germline CDR1 SQVTM, CDR2 ANQGSEA. The CDR3 sequence is CSAAISYNEQFF. The DNA of the CDR3 is TGCAGCGCCGCGATCTCCTACAATGAGCAGTTCTTC.

This clone was detected once. The chain joins TRBV19 to TRBJ1-2; D possibly corresponds to TRBD1 (5 bases). This CDR3 has 15 amino acids. The germline V and J ends were trimmed by 2 bases and 10 bases, with 20 bases remaining between them. Germline lookup yields CDR1 LNHDA and CDR2 SQIVND (reference sequence). DNA for the CDR3: TGTGCCAGTAGTATACGGGGGACGCTGGCCTGGGACTACACCTTC. Its protein is CASSIRGTLAWDYTF.

The chain employs TRBV20-1 and TRBJ2-7; 8 bases are shared with TRBD2. V lost 3 bases, J lost 5 bases, and 9 bases stayed unmatched. The CDR3 is made up of 14 amino acids. The V gene's germline CDR1 is DFQATT and CDR2 SNEGSKA (reference sequence). The CDR3 DNA reads TGCAGTGCTAGTAAGGGGACTAGTTATGACGAGCAGTACTTC. It codes for CSASKGTSYDEQYF.

V usage is TRBV28 and J usage is TRBJ2-7; 9 positions agree with TRBD2. With V trimmed by 3 bases and J by 6 bases, 9 bases remained unmatched. CDR1 and CDR2 (germline): MDHEN, SYDVKM. The CDR3 has 15 amino acids. The CDR3 reads CASSFAGGPLREQYF. The CDR3 region has the DNA TGTGCCAGCAGTTTCGCGGGAGGGCCTTTGCGCGAGCAGTACTTC.

This clone came up a few times. CDR3 in amino acids: CASRRRQGANEKLFF. The CDR3 bases are TGTGCCAGCAGACGACGACAGGGGGCGAATGAAAAACTGTTTTTT. V usage is TRBV2 and J usage is TRBJ1-4; 10 nucleotides agree with TRBD1. Germline V gene sequence: CDR1 SNHLY, CDR2 FYNNEI. Trimming removed 6 bases from V and 5 bases from J; junction bases left unmatched: 6. The CDR3 is 15 amino acids.

The V and J genes are TRBV6-5 and TRBJ2-2; 8 bases align to TRBD2. Germline V gene lookup returns CDR1 MNHEY and CDR2 SVGAGI. The V segment lost 7 bases and the J segment 6 bases; nucleotides outside the gene matches: 4. The CDR3 consists of 13 residues. CDR3 nucleotide sequence: TGTGCCAGCAACCGGGGGGGGCCCGGGGAGCTGTTTTTT. Translation gives CASNRGGPGELFF.

V is TRBV29-1 and J is TRBJ2-7; TRBD2 matches at 7 bases. J was trimmed by 2 bases and V by 1 base; bases with no gene match: 5. Per germline, CDR1 SQVTM and CDR2 ANQGSEA. CDR3 length: 14 residues. In DNA, the CDR3 is TGCAGCGTTGAAGGGGAGGGAACCACCTACGAGCAGTACTTC. Its protein is CSVEGEGTTYEQYF.